These 29 T cell receptor beta chains originate from one sample sequenced in a study of blood T cell repertoires in COVID-19. The table came from immunoSEQ multiplex PCR; TCRdb's copy has only in-frame clones and leaves some out. The sample consists of 100,000 to 150,000 clones, just under 85% of them appearing once. The specimen sequenced was peripheral blood. Source of these receptors: a woman between 45 and 65 years old with acute or convalescent COVID-19.

This clone was seen only once. The chain recombines TRBV19 with TRBJ2-7; TRBD1 matches at 9 bases. This CDR3 contains 15 residues. The germline CDR1 and CDR2 sequences are LNHDA and SQIVND (reference sequence). V lost 3 bases to trimming and J lost 5 bases; unmatched junction nucleotides: 8. CDR3 DNA: TGTGCCAGTAGTATGAATAAGGGACAGGGCAACGAGCAGTACTTC. Translated: CASSMNKGQGNEQYF.

The chain recombines TRBV15 with TRBJ1-6; TRBD1 aligns across 9 bases. The V gene's germline CDR1 is LNHNV and CDR2 YYDKDF (reference sequence). This CDR3 is built from 15 residues. After removal of 3 bases from V and 10 bases from J, the junction contained 7 bases not matched to a gene. CDR3 nucleotides: TGTGCCACCAGCAGGGGACAGGGACCGAGCTCACCCCTCCACTTT. Residues: CATSRGQGPSSPLHF.

The rearrangement joins TRBV5-4 to TRBJ2-2, with TRBD2 identical over 12 bases. Germline trimming cut 3 bases from V and 6 bases from J; bases unmatched to any gene: 9. The germline CDR1 and CDR2 sequences are SGHNT and YYREEE (reference sequence). The CDR3 has 17 amino acids. The CDR3 DNA reads as TGTGCCAGCAGCTCGCTGGCTAGCGGGGGGGCAGCCGGGGAGCTGTTTTTT. Protein product: CASSSLASGGAAGELFF.

The chain combines TRBV6-6 with TRBJ1-2, with a tentative D call TRBD1 (5 bases). Germline V lookup: CDR1 MNHNY, CDR2 SVGAGI (reference sequence). This CDR3 contains 13 residues. The V end was cut by 2 bases, the J end by 8 bases, with 12 bases between. CDR3 bases: TGTGCCAGCAGTTACACAGGAGATGGAGGCTACACCTTC. Translating it yields CASSYTGDGGYTF.

This chain joins TRBV5-1 and TRBJ1-1, with 9 bases matching TRBD1. This CDR3 region has 15 residues. In germline, CDR1 is SGHRS, CDR2 YFSETQ. Trimming removed 4 bases from V and 11 bases from J; junction bases left unmatched: 15. Here the CDR3 reads CASSLGDRASGDAFF. In DNA form, the CDR3 reads TGCGCCAGCAGCCTGGGGGACAGGGCATCTGGCGACGCTTTCTTT.

This chain joins TRBV18 and TRBJ2-7, with 11 bases aligning to TRBD1. Per germline, CDR1 KGHSH and CDR2 LQKENI. The CDR3 is 15 residues long. The V and J ends lost 5 bases and 2 bases, in that order; junction bases with no gene match: 5. The CDR3 reads CASSRLGQGAYEQYF. The CDR3 DNA follows: TGTGCCAGCTCAAGATTGGGACAGGGGGCCTACGAGCAGTACTTC.

This sequence joins TRBV19 and TRBJ2-5; 8 bases map to TRBD2. The V gene's germline CDR1 is LNHDA and CDR2 SQIVND (reference sequence). Trimming took 3 bases from V and 6 from J; bases not matched to a gene: 9. This CDR3 contains 15 residues. The CDR3, as DNA: TGTGCCAGTAGTATGCAGGGCGGGGGGTTGAAGACCCAGTACTTC. It codes for CASSMQGGGLKTQYF.

The chain combines TRBV18 with TRBJ1-1; 7 bases align to TRBD1. CDR1 and CDR2 (germline): KGHSH, LQKENI. The CDR3 extends over 16 amino acids. Trimming cost V 4 bases and J 0 bases; bases outside gene matches: 8. The CDR3 spells CASSHNRGRLNTEAFF. The CDR3 DNA sequence: TGTGCCAGCTCACACAACAGGGGACGTTTGAACACTGAAGCTTTCTTT.

The CDR3 spells CASSTLTGGEMNTGELFF. CDR3 sequence (DNA): TGTGCCAGCAGTACCCTGACAGGGGGCGAAATGAACACCGGGGAGCTGTTTTTT. The V call is TRBV28, the J call TRBJ2-2; 10 bases map to TRBD1. J was trimmed by 1 base and V by 5 bases; bases with no gene match: 10. Germline values: CDR1 MDHEN, CDR2 SYDVKM. This CDR3 contains 18 residues.

The gene calls are TRBV6-5 and TRBJ1-2; D is possibly TRBD1 (6 bases). Looked up from germline, CDR1 is MNHEY and CDR2 is SVGAGI. This CDR3 is 13 amino acids long. Trimming took 6 bases from V and 5 from J, leaving 13 bases between them. CDR3 region: CASSLRGAYGYTF. The CDR3, as DNA: TGTGCCAGCAGCCTTCGGGGGGCGTATGGCTACACCTTC.

This rearrangement joins TRBV7-9 to TRBJ2-6; tentatively, D is TRBD2 (7 bases). V dropped 0 bases and J dropped 3 bases, with 18 bases sitting between them. CDR1 is SEHNR, CDR2 FQNEAQ, per germline (reference sequence). There are 19 residues in the CDR3. CDR3 DNA sequence: TGTGCCAGCAGCTTAGCGTCGGGGGGCTGGCTACGTGGGGCCAACGTCCTGACTTTC. Encoded protein: CASSLASGGWLRGANVLTF.

V gene TRBV30 combines with J gene TRBJ2-2; 10 bases align to TRBD1. The CDR3 length is 16 residues. After removal of 5 bases from V and 6 bases from J, the junction contained 12 bases not matched to a gene. Germline-derived CDR1 and CDR2 are GTSNPN and SVGIG (reference sequence). CDR3: CAWSTGGASIAGELFF. In DNA, the CDR3 is TGTGCCTGGTCGACAGGGGGCGCGTCGATCGCCGGGGAGCTGTTTTTT.

V is TRBV14 and J is TRBJ1-1; D may be TRBD1 (5 bases). Germline lookup yields CDR1 SGHDN and CDR2 FVKESK. V dropped 3 bases and J dropped 6 bases, with 17 bases sitting between them. This CDR3 spans 15 amino acids. Here the CDR3 DNA reads TGTGCCAGCAGCCAGGTCTTGGGGGGAAACGCTGAAGCTTTCTTT. This translates into CASSQVLGGNAEAFF.

The chain carries TRBV15 and TRBJ2-7; D might be TRBD2 (5 bases). Germline V CDR1 and CDR2: LNHNV, YYDKDF (reference sequence). The V end lost 9 bases, the J end lost 3 bases, and 15 bases lay between the germline ends. The CDR3 runs 13 residues. The CDR3 spells CATGSRDNYEQYF. The CDR3 DNA reads as TGTGCCACAGGGAGTCGAGACAACTACGAGCAGTACTTC.

This clone showed up just once. The chain employs TRBV30 and TRBJ1-6; TRBD1 agrees at 7 bases. Trimming cost V 2 bases and J 7 bases; bases outside gene matches: 11. From germline, CDR1 is GTSNPN and CDR2 SVGIG (reference sequence). The CDR3 has 16 residues. The CDR3 bases are TGTGCCTGGAGTACCGGATGGACAGGCAAAAATTCACCCCTCCACTTT. Its translation: CAWSTGWTGKNSPLHF. The variable domain in full, with the rest retrieved from reference TRBV30 and TRBJ1-6, is SQTIHQWPATLVQPVGSPLSLECTVEGTSNPNLYWYRQAAGRGLQLLFYSVGIGQISSEVPQNLSASRPQDRQFILSSKKLLLSDSGFYLCAWSTGWTGKNSPLHFGNGTRLTVT.

The rearrangement joins TRBV9 to TRBJ2-3; D unresolved. Deletions cut 1 base from V and 5 bases from J, with 11 bases between. Germline V gene sequence: CDR1 SGDLS, CDR2 YYNGEE. This CDR3 spans 14 amino acids. DNA for the CDR3: TGTGCCAGCAGCGTAAGTCCTTTGCGAGATACGCAGTATTTT. Translated: CASSVSPLRDTQYF.

This clone was seen a few times. V and J are TRBV9 and TRBJ1-2, with 12 bases that match TRBD1. Germline CDR1 SGDLS, CDR2 YYNGEE. The CDR3 totals 15 residues. Germline trimming cut 0 bases from V and 3 bases from J; bases unmatched to any gene: 0. CDR3 nucleotide sequence: TGTGCCAGCAGCGTAGGGGACAGGGGGCACTATGGCTACACCTTC. Its protein is CASSVGDRGHYGYTF.

The chain employs TRBV6-5 and TRBJ2-3, with 8 bases that match TRBD1. The CDR3 length is 15 residues. J gave up 1 base and V 6 bases, and 6 bases lay outside the gene matches. The germline V gene encodes CDR1 MNHEY and CDR2 SVGAGI. The CDR3 coding sequence is TGTGCCAGCAGGAGAGAGACAGGGGGCACAGATACGCAGTATTTT. Translating it yields CASRRETGGTDTQYF.

CDR3 residues: CASSRLTSGEREQFF. The CDR3 DNA reads TGTGCCAGTTCCCGGCTGACTAGCGGGGAACGTGAGCAGTTCTTC. V is TRBV19 and J is TRBJ2-1; 11 nucleotides agree with TRBD2. This CDR3 has 15 amino acids. CDR1 is LNHDA, CDR2 SQIVND, per germline (reference sequence). After removal of 8 bases from V and 9 bases from J, the junction contained 12 bases not matched to a gene.

The chain employs TRBV19 and TRBJ2-3, with TRBD2 matching over 15 bases. This CDR3 contains 17 residues. CDR1 and CDR2 from the germline V gene are LNHDA and SQIVND (reference sequence). V lost 6 bases, J lost 6 bases, and 10 bases stayed unmatched. CDR3 DNA: TGTGCCAGTAGAAAGGGGACTAGCGGGGGGCTGTCGGATACGCAGTATTTT. Its protein product is CASRKGTSGGLSDTQYF.

The chain combines TRBV30 with TRBJ2-3; D gene ambiguous. V was trimmed by 0 bases and J by 5 bases, leaving 6 bases between them. The CDR3 runs to 12 residues. Per germline, CDR1 GTSNPN and CDR2 SVGIG (reference sequence). The DNA of the CDR3 is TGTGCCTGGAGTGTACTACTAGATACGCAGTATTTT. Its protein is CAWSVLLDTQYF.

The chain uses TRBV5-1 and TRBJ1-4; a possible D gene is TRBD1 (5 bases). The CDR3 spans 13 residues. Germline V lookup: CDR1 SGHRS, CDR2 YFSETQ. The V end was cut by 4 bases, the J end by 6 bases, with 10 bases between. The CDR3 coding sequence is TGCGCCAGCAGCGGCCAGGGATATGAAAAACTGTTTTTT. It yields the protein CASSGQGYEKLFF.

The rearrangement uses TRBV5-1 and TRBJ1-2, with a weak D call TRBD1 (5 bases). The CDR3 runs 13 residues. V lost 0 bases to trimming and J lost 4 bases, with 7 bases between them. CDR1 and CDR2 from the germline V gene are SGHRS and YFSETQ. The CDR3 nucleotides are TGCGCCAGCAGCTTGGAACAGGTCTATGGCTACACCTTC. Translated: CASSLEQVYGYTF.

A few counts support this clone. The rearrangement links TRBV3-1 (or the pseudogene TRBV3-2) to TRBJ1-2; 8 nucleotides line up with TRBD1. There are 14 residues in the CDR3. CDR1 and CDR2 from the germline V gene are LGHDT and YNNKEL (reference sequence). Unmatched junction bases numbered 1, after V lost 0 bases and J lost 4 bases. The DNA of the CDR3 is TGTGCCAGCAGCCAAGAAACAGGGGGCTATGGCTACACCTTC. Translated, it gives CASSQETGGYGYTF.

The CDR3 sequence: CAISEGTGGDYGYTF. The CDR3 DNA sequence: TGTGCCATCAGTGAGGGGACAGGGGGAGACTATGGCTACACCTTC. V gene TRBV10-3 combines with J gene TRBJ1-2, with 11 bases aligning to TRBD1. The CDR3 is made up of 15 amino acids. Losses at the gene ends were 2 bases for V and 3 bases for J; bases not matched to a gene: 2. Looked up from germline, CDR1 is ENHRY and CDR2 is SYGVKD.

The chain combines TRBV14 with TRBJ2-5; 7 nucleotides line up with TRBD2. The V segment lost 1 base and the J segment 1 base; nucleotides outside the gene matches: 6. The CDR3 consists of 16 residues. Looked up from germline, CDR1 is SGHDN and CDR2 is FVKESK. As DNA, the CDR3 is TGTGCCAGCAGCCAAGTGCTAGCGGAACGCCAAGAGACCCAGTACTTC. Protein product: CASSQVLAERQETQYF.

A single count supports this clone. This chain links TRBV6-5 with TRBJ1-2; a possible D gene is TRBD1 (6 bases). The CDR3 length is 15 residues. Germline CDR1 is MNHEY and CDR2 is SVGAGI. Trimming removed 6 bases at V and 4 bases at J, with 18 bases between. CDR3 bases: TGTGCCAGCAGGTCCGGGGGGGCAGGGGTCTATGGCTACACCTTC. It translates to CASRSGGAGVYGYTF.

V is TRBV4-2 and J is TRBJ1-6, with TRBD1 matching over 7 bases. CDR1 and CDR2 (germline): LGHNA, YNFKEQ. V dropped 0 bases and J dropped 4; count of bases not matched to a gene: 9. The CDR3 runs to 18 residues. CDR3 DNA sequence: TGTGCCAGCAGCCAAGATTCACAGGGGATTACATATAATTCACCCCTCCACTTT. Amino acid sequence: CASSQDSQGITYNSPLHF.

This clone was seen only once. This sequence joins TRBV14 and TRBJ2-7, with 11 positions matching TRBD2. This CDR3 spans 16 amino acids. CDR1 is SGHDN, CDR2 FVKESK, per germline. The V segment lost 4 bases and the J segment 4 bases; nucleotides outside the gene matches: 9. CDR3 nucleotides: TGTGCCAGCAGCCCCACTAGCGGGGGAAGTAGATACGAGCAGTACTTC. Amino acids: CASSPTSGGSRYEQYF.